This passage covers 30 T cell receptor beta chains from one sample sequenced in a study of blood T cell repertoires in COVID-19. TCRdb keeps only in-frame clones here, not all; method: immunoSEQ multiplex PCR. This sample has about 200,000 clones; over 80% occur once, and the top ten carry around 4.7%. The sequenced sample was peripheral blood. The source of these receptors is a human donor in a cohort sampled during active COVID-19.

The chain employs TRBV7-9 and TRBJ2-7; D is possibly TRBD1 (6 bases). Trimming took 4 bases from V and 4 from J, leaving 26 bases between them. CDR3 size: 18 residues. CDR1 and CDR2 (germline): SEHNR, FQNEAQ (reference sequence). The CDR3 is CASSSIITPRGLGYEQYF. The CDR3, as DNA: TGTGCCAGCAGCTCTATTATTACCCCCAGGGGCTTGGGATACGAGCAGTACTTC.

The rearrangement uses TRBV19 and TRBJ2-1; 7 positions agree with TRBD2. V shed 2 bases, J shed 8 bases, and the junction held 3 bases outside the gene matches. There are 13 residues in the CDR3. Germline V gene lookup returns CDR1 LNHDA and CDR2 SQIVND (reference sequence). CDR3 loop: CASSISRGDEQFF. In nucleotides, the CDR3 is TGTGCCAGTAGTATATCCCGGGGGGATGAGCAGTTCTTC.

The chain has TRBV19 and TRBJ2-7, with D possibly TRBD2 on 6 matching bases. Trimming cost V 5 bases and J 0 bases, with 17 bases left between them. CDR3 length: 16 residues. CDR1 and CDR2 (germline): LNHDA, SQIVND (reference sequence). CDR3 bases: TGTGCCAGTAGTTCCCTCGGGGGAGTTCGCTCCTACGAGCAGTACTTC. Translating gives CASSSLGGVRSYEQYF. Looking up the rest from reference TRBV19 and TRBJ2-7 gives the full variable domain: DGGITQSPKYLFRKEGQNVTLSCEQNLNHDAMYWYRQDPGQGLRLIYYSQIVNDFQKGDIAEGYSVSREKKESFPLTVTSAQKNPTAFYLCASSSLGGVRSYEQYFGPGTRLTVT.

This chain joins TRBV11-3 and TRBJ1-5; TRBD1 agrees at 11 bases. Trimming took 2 bases from V and 6 from J; bases not matched to a gene: 6. Germline V gene data show CDR1 as SGHNT and CDR2 as YENEEA. The CDR3 covers 16 residues. CDR3 coding DNA: TGTGCCAGCAGCTTACTTGGGACAGGGGGTTGTCAGCCCCAGCATTTT. It translates to CASSLLGTGGCQPQHF.

The V and J genes are TRBV7-8 and TRBJ2-7, with 7 positions matching TRBD1. The CDR3 length is 15 residues. V was clipped by 5 bases and J by 0 bases; unmatched bases: 7. Germline V gene sequence: CDR1 SGHVS, CDR2 FQNEAQ. This CDR3 is CASSHPDRSSYEQYF. CDR3 nucleotide sequence: TGTGCCAGCAGCCATCCGGACAGGAGCTCCTACGAGCAGTACTTC.

This clone was found a few times. The chain recombines TRBV21-1 with TRBJ1-2. TRBV21-1 is recorded as a pseudogene. CDR3 length: 13 amino acids. CDR3 region: CATLSVPRYGYTF. CDR3 nucleotide sequence: TGTGCCACCTTATCCGTGCCGAGGTATGGCTACACCTTC.

J is TRBJ1-1 and V is TRBV5-4; D remains ambiguous. There are 14 residues in the CDR3. The V end lost 4 bases, the J end lost 4 bases, and 14 bases lay between the germline ends. Germline V gene lookup returns CDR1 SGHNT and CDR2 YYREEE (reference sequence). CDR3 protein: CASSPVTSGTEAFF. CDR3 nucleotides: TGTGCCAGCAGCCCCGTTACAAGCGGCACTGAAGCTTTCTTT. Looking up the rest from reference TRBV5-4 and TRBJ1-1 gives the full variable domain: ETGVTQSPTHLIKTRGQQVTLRCSSQSGHNTVSWYQQALGQGPQFIFQYYREEENGRGNFPPRFSGLQFPNYSSELNVNALELDDSALYLCASSPVTSGTEAFFGQGTRLTVV.

This clone was counted a few times. The chain joins TRBV18 to TRBJ1-3; D unresolved. Per germline, CDR1 KGHSH and CDR2 LQKENI. The CDR3 is 14 residues long. Deletions cut 4 bases from V and 5 bases from J, with 12 bases between. CDR3 DNA sequence: TGTGCCAGCTCACACGACATTGACCGAAACACCATATATTTT. Translation gives CASSHDIDRNTIYF.

For this clone: This sequence may be a read error, since a much larger clone differs from it by one base. Other nucleotide sequences in the sample specify the same CDR3. The chain recombines TRBV27 with TRBJ2-5; TRBD1 aligns across 7 bases. Germline V CDR1 and CDR2: MNHEY, SMNVEV (reference sequence). The V and J ends lost 6 bases and 1 base, in that order; junction bases with no gene match: 5. The CDR3 contains 14 residues. The CDR3 coding sequence is TGTGCCAGCAGCGACAGGGCCCCCCAAGAGACCCAGTACTTC. This codes for CASSDRAPQETQYF.

On this clone: In the same sample, other DNA sequences code for this CDR3. The chain is built from TRBV19 and TRBJ1-1; D is undetermined. Trimming pared 3 bases from V and 1 base from J, leaving 6 bases between. CDR1 LNHDA and CDR2 SQIVND come from the germline V gene (reference sequence). This CDR3 comprises 13 residues. Written as DNA, the CDR3 is TGTGCCAGTAGTATTTCCAGGAACACTGAAGCTTTCTTT. Translating it yields CASSISRNTEAFF.

The chain employs TRBV28 and TRBJ2-2, with 8 bases lining up with TRBD1. V shed 6 bases, J shed 7 bases, and the junction held 10 bases outside the gene matches. From germline, CDR1 is MDHEN and CDR2 SYDVKM. CDR3 length: 15 residues. CDR3 residues: CASSPAGGPSGELFF. CDR3 DNA sequence: TGTGCCAGCAGCCCCGCAGGGGGCCCTAGCGGGGAGCTGTTTTTT. Using reference TRBV28 and TRBJ2-2 for the parts outside the CDR3, the full variable domain is DVKVTQSSRYLVKRTGEKVFLECVQDMDHENMFWYRQDPGLGLRLIYFSYDVKMKEKGDIPEGYSVSREKKERFSLILESASTNQTSMYLCASSPAGGPSGELFFGEGSRLTVL.

The chain links TRBV11-2 to TRBJ2-3, with 8 bases aligning to TRBD1. The germline V gene has CDR1 SGHAT and CDR2 FQNNGV. This CDR3 contains 13 residues. The J segment lost 7 bases and the V segment lost 5 bases, leaving 5 bases of the junction unmatched. DNA for the CDR3: TGTGCCAGCAGCGGAGGGACAGGATATACGCAGTATTTT. It encodes CASSGGTGYTQYF.

V usage is TRBV3-1 (or the pseudogene TRBV3-2) and J usage is TRBJ1-2; weak D call: TRBD1 (5 bases). The CDR3 is made up of 17 amino acids. Trimming pared 4 bases from V and 7 bases from J, leaving 25 bases between. Germline V lookup: CDR1 LGHDT, CDR2 YNNKEL (reference sequence). The CDR3 spells CASSPQGRVGRLAGYTF. The CDR3 nucleotides read TGTGCCAGCAGCCCGCAAGGTCGAGTGGGGCGTCTCGCTGGCTACACCTTC.

DNA of the CDR3: TGTGCCACCTCCTGGGGACAGCTGAACACTGAAGCTTTCTTT. Translated, it gives CATSWGQLNTEAFF. This chain joins TRBV3-1 (or the pseudogene TRBV3-2) and TRBJ1-1; 7 nucleotides match TRBD1. Trimming took 10 bases from V and 0 from J; bases not matched to a gene: 8. This CDR3 is 14 amino acids long. The germline V gene encodes CDR1 LGHDT and CDR2 YNNKEL (reference sequence).

The CDR3 spells CASSYSTSGSGELFF. The CDR3 DNA is TGTGCCAGCAGTTACTCGACTAGCGGGAGCGGGGAGCTGTTTTTT. The V and J genes are TRBV6-6 and TRBJ2-2; TRBD2 matches at 12 bases. This CDR3 is 15 amino acids long. Germline-derived CDR1 and CDR2 are MNHNY and SVGAGI (reference sequence). Trimming at V came to 0 bases and at J to 7 bases, leaving 0 bases not matched to a gene.

This clone showed up just once. The chain couples TRBV4-2 to TRBJ2-3; 10 bases agree with TRBD2. After removal of 0 bases from V and 4 bases from J, the junction contained 10 bases not matched to a gene. The germline CDR1 and CDR2 sequences are LGHNA and YNFKEQ. CDR3 length: 18 amino acids. The chain's CDR3 is CASSQEGAAGGGADTQYF. The CDR3 DNA reads as TGTGCCAGCAGCCAAGAGGGGGCAGCGGGAGGGGGAGCAGATACGCAGTATTTT.

The genes are TRBV4-3 and TRBJ2-1; perhaps TRBD2 as D (6 bases). Germline V gives CDR1 LGHNA, CDR2 YSLEER. Trimming took off 0 bases at V and 7 bases at J, with 13 bases between the two ends. There are 15 residues in the CDR3. CDR3 nucleotide sequence: TGCGCCAGCAGCCAAGAACGACTAGTTGGGAATGAGCAGTTCTTC. Translation gives CASSQERLVGNEQFF.

The CDR3 loop is CASMLGGSYNEQFF. DNA of the CDR3: TGTGCCAGCATGTTGGGGGGCTCCTACAATGAGCAGTTCTTC. This chain joins TRBV25-1 and TRBJ2-1; a possible D gene is TRBD2 (6 bases). CDR1 is MGHDK, CDR2 SYGVNS, per germline. With 7 bases removed from V and 0 bases from J, the gap between germline ends came to 10 bases. CDR3 length equals 14 residues.

V is TRBV7-2 and J is TRBJ2-7, with D possibly matching TRBD1 (5 bases). Germline V gene sequence: CDR1 SGHTA, CDR2 FQGNSA. The CDR3 is made up of 15 amino acids. Trimming removed 6 bases from V and 0 bases from J, with 15 bases in between. The CDR3 region has the DNA TGTGCCAGCAGTTGGGTTACAGGAAACTCCTACGAGCAGTACTTC. As protein: CASSWVTGNSYEQYF.

This clone was detected once. The rearrangement joins TRBV19 to TRBJ1-4; TRBD1 aligns across 8 bases. Germline-derived CDR1 and CDR2 are LNHDA and SQIVND (reference sequence). The V gene end was trimmed by 7 bases and the J gene end by 8 bases; junction bases not matched to a gene: 12. This CDR3 is 15 amino acids long. The CDR3 loop reads CASTGQEPRGEKLFF. DNA for the CDR3: TGTGCCAGTACGGGACAGGAGCCTCGTGGAGAAAAACTGTTTTTT.

CDR3 nucleotides: TGTGCCAGCTTCGAGGAGGCGAACACTGAAGCTTTCTTT. It is translated as CASFEEANTEAFF. The chain has TRBV2 and TRBJ1-1; no reliable D call. Germline V gene data show CDR1 as SNHLY and CDR2 as FYNNEI. The CDR3 length is 13 residues. V was pared by 8 bases and J by 1 base, with 11 bases between.

The chain is built from TRBV20-1 and TRBJ2-2; D is uncertain. The CDR3 contains 11 residues. Germline V gives CDR1 DFQATT, CDR2 SNEGSKA (reference sequence). Trimming shortened V by 6 bases and J by 7 bases, and 9 bases separated the two germline ends. The CDR3 protein is CSASSFGELFF. The CDR3 DNA is TGCAGTGCGAGTAGCTTCGGGGAGCTGTTTTTT.

The V and J genes are TRBV7-2 and TRBJ1-6, with D tentatively TRBD1 (5 bases). The CDR3 runs to 14 residues. Germline lookup yields CDR1 SGHTA and CDR2 FQGNSA. V shed 7 bases and J shed 2 bases, with 9 bases lying between them. The CDR3 sequence is CASTPGTYNSPLHF. CDR3 sequence (DNA): TGTGCCAGCACCCCAGGGACCTATAATTCACCCCTCCACTTT. The whole variable domain, filled in from reference TRBV7-2 and TRBJ1-6, reads GAGVSQSPSNKVTEKGKDVELRCDPISGHTALYWYRQSLGQGLEFLIYFQGNSAPDKSGLPSDRFSAERTGGSVSTLTIQRTQQEDSAVYLCASTPGTYNSPLHFGNGTRLTVT.

The chain has TRBV11-2 and TRBJ2-7; no definite D call. In germline, CDR1 is SGHAT, CDR2 FQNNGV. There are 13 residues in the CDR3. Trimming took off 5 bases at V and 3 bases at J, with 11 bases between the two ends. The CDR3 DNA reads TGTGCCAGCAGCCCAGGTCTGGACTACGAGCAGTACTTC. This sequence encodes CASSPGLDYEQYF. The variable domain in full, with the rest retrieved from reference TRBV11-2 and TRBJ2-7, is EAGVAQSPRYKIIEKRQSVAFWCNPISGHATLYWYQQILGQGPKLLIQFQNNGVVDDSQLPKDRFSAERLKGVDSTLKIQPAKLEDSAVYLCASSPGLDYEQYFGPGTRLTVT.

The CDR3 coding sequence is TGTGCCAGCAAGATGGCGGGAGGTAGGAATGAGCAGTTCTTC. Its protein is CASKMAGGRNEQFF. This chain joins TRBV6-5 and TRBJ2-1, with 8 bases fitting TRBD2. Germline-derived CDR1 and CDR2 are MNHEY and SVGAGI. There are 14 residues in the CDR3. After removal of 7 bases from V and 7 bases from J, the junction contained 9 bases not matched to a gene.

The chain joins TRBV24-1 to TRBJ1-5; 7 positions match TRBD1. Germline assignment: CDR1 KGHDR and CDR2 SFDVKD. The V gene end was trimmed by 3 bases and the J gene end by 0 bases; junction bases not matched to a gene: 1. The CDR3 sequence is 15 residues long. CDR3 sequence: CATSDTGDSNQPQHF. CDR3 sequence (DNA): TGTGCCACCAGTGATACAGGGGATAGCAATCAGCCCCAGCATTTT.

The rearrangement links TRBV2 to TRBJ1-6; no clear D gene. CDR3 length equals 16 residues. Per the germline V gene, CDR1 is SNHLY and CDR2 is FYNNEI. Trimming removed 6 bases from V and 1 base from J, with 13 bases in between. The CDR3, as DNA: TGTGCCAGCAGGTCTCGGGAAAGATCCTATAATTCACCCCTCCACTTT. Residues: CASRSRERSYNSPLHF.

This chain uses TRBV18 with TRBJ2-5; 9 bases map to TRBD2. Germline CDR1 and CDR2: KGHSH and LQKENI. V lost 4 bases, J lost 2 bases, and 5 bases stayed unmatched. CDR3 length equals 15 residues. CDR3: CASSLRLAVQETQYF. The CDR3 nucleotides are TGTGCCAGCTCACTCAGACTAGCGGTGCAAGAGACCCAGTACTTC.

This chain connects TRBV4-2 to TRBJ1-1; D is possibly TRBD1 (6 bases). Trimming pared 6 bases from V and 4 bases from J, leaving 9 bases between. Germline values: CDR1 LGHNA, CDR2 YNFKEQ. The CDR3 extends over 12 amino acids. CDR3 loop: CASSTGTTEAFF. CDR3 DNA: TGTGCCAGCAGTACAGGGACCACTGAAGCTTTCTTT.

CDR3 protein: CASSFINNEQFF. The DNA for the CDR3 is TGTGCCAGCAGCTTTATTAACAATGAGCAGTTCTTC. This chain joins TRBV7-9 and TRBJ2-1; D not resolved. This CDR3 is 12 amino acids long. CDR1 and CDR2 (germline): SEHNR, FQNEAQ (reference sequence). Trimming removed 3 bases at V and 5 bases at J, with 5 bases between.